Each of the 24 T cell receptor beta chains below was sequenced from the same sample in a study of radiation and T cells in renal cell carcinoma. This sample's time point: baseline pretreatment blood. The treatment was: 15 Gy SBRT to primary tumor, nephrectomy 4 weeks later. Data came from immunoSEQ multiplex PCR; TCRdb stores just in-frame clones and leaves some out. The sample holds around 140,000 clones, 75% to 90% seen once. The sample was blood, taken from a patient whose treatment included radiotherapy and nephrectomy. These receptors came from a woman aged 45-65 years with renal cell carcinoma.

The J gene is TRBJ2-3, the V gene TRBV10-3; 7 nucleotides match TRBD2. The V gene end was trimmed by 3 bases and the J gene end by 1 base; junction bases not matched to a gene: 1. This CDR3 has 14 amino acids. CDR1 and CDR2 (germline): ENHRY, SYGVKD. The chain's CDR3 is CAISDAGGTDTQYF. CDR3 nucleotide sequence: TGTGCCATCAGTGACGCGGGAGGCACAGATACGCAGTATTTT.

The genes are TRBV4-1 and TRBJ2-7, with 8 bases matching TRBD1. This CDR3 region has 15 residues. The junction had 8 bases not matched to a gene; V was cut back by 4 bases and J by 3 bases. Germline CDR1 reads MGHRA; CDR2 reads YSYEKL. The CDR3 here is CASSPSGQGYYEQYF. The CDR3 DNA follows: TGCGCCAGCAGCCCAAGTGGACAGGGCTACTACGAGCAGTACTTC.

This chain links TRBV10-3 with TRBJ2-2; D is perhaps TRBD1 (6 bases). The CDR3 extends over 13 amino acids. Trimming left V 10 bases short and J 3 bases short, with 12 bases between. CDR1 and CDR2 (germline): ENHRY, SYGVKD. The chain's CDR3 is CATRTDYTGELFF. The CDR3 DNA is TGTGCCACTAGGACAGACTACACCGGGGAGCTGTTTTTT.

The rearrangement links TRBV7-6 to TRBJ2-1; TRBD2 agrees at 11 bases. From germline, CDR1 is SGHVS and CDR2 FNYEAQ. Trimming took 2 bases from V and 3 from J; bases not matched to a gene: 3. The CDR3 totals 16 residues. The CDR3 reads CASSLLAGGGYNEQFF. The DNA for the CDR3 is TGTGCCAGCAGCTTACTAGCGGGGGGAGGCTACAATGAGCAGTTCTTC. Drawing the rest from reference TRBV7-6 and TRBJ2-1, the complete variable domain is GAGVSQSPRYKVTKRGQDVALRCDPISGHVSLYWYRQALGQGPEFLTYFNYEAQQDKSGLPNDRFSAERPEGSISTLTIQRTEQRDSAMYRCASSLLAGGGYNEQFFGPGTRLTVL.

This chain uses TRBV2 with TRBJ1-1; D gene unclear. V was pared by 4 bases and J by 0 bases, with 9 bases between. Germline V gene data show CDR1 as SNHLY and CDR2 as FYNNEI. This CDR3 region has 14 residues. The CDR3 spells CASSGLGLNTEAFF. CDR3 coding DNA: TGTGCCAGCAGTGGGTTGGGGTTGAACACTGAAGCTTTCTTT. Using reference TRBV2 and TRBJ1-1 for the parts outside the CDR3, the full variable domain is EPEVTQTPSHQVTQMGQEVILRCVPISNHLYFYWYRQILGQKVEFLVSFYNNEISEKSEIFDDQFSVERPDGSNFTLKIRSTKLEDSAMYFCASSGLGLNTEAFFGQGTRLTVV.

This chain joins TRBV5-6 and TRBJ1-4, with D hard to call. Trimming stripped 5 bases from V and 4 bases from J, with 6 bases between. CDR1 is SGHDT and CDR2 is YYEEEE in the germline V gene. This CDR3 has 12 amino acids. CDR3 DNA sequence: TGTGCCAGCAGGCACCGTAATGAAAAACTGTTTTTT. This sequence encodes CASRHRNEKLFF.

The chain carries TRBV5-5 and TRBJ2-5, with TRBD1 identical over 7 bases. The germline CDR1 and CDR2 sequences are SGHKS and YYEKEE (reference sequence). The CDR3 is 14 residues long. J gave up 5 bases and V 2 bases, and 6 bases lay outside the gene matches. CDR3 residues: CASSLQGGGETQYF. For the CDR3, the DNA is TGTGCCAGCAGCTTACAAGGGGGCGGGGAGACCCAGTACTTC.

The V and J genes are TRBV9 and TRBJ2-1, with D hard to call. Trimming cost V 3 bases and J 6 bases, with 7 bases left between them. There are 12 residues in the CDR3. CDR1 is SGDLS and CDR2 is YYNGEE in the germline V gene. CDR3 residues: CASSAPSNEQFF. The CDR3 bases are TGTGCCAGCAGCGCCCCGAGCAATGAGCAGTTCTTC.

The chain couples TRBV5-6 to TRBJ2-5, with 10 bases identical to TRBD2. The V gene's germline CDR1 is SGHDT and CDR2 YYEEEE. The CDR3 is made up of 15 amino acids. With V trimmed by 0 bases and J by 6 bases, 5 bases remained unmatched. In nucleotides, the CDR3 is TGTGCCAGCAGCTTGGGAGCGGGGGGGCTAAAGACCCAGTACTTC. Encoded protein: CASSLGAGGLKTQYF.

This clone was seen only once. The CDR3 DNA reads TGTGCCAGCAGCTTGGAAGATACGCAGTATTTT. Translated, it gives CASSLEDTQYF. This chain links TRBV5-6 with TRBJ2-3; D unclear. Germline-derived CDR1 and CDR2 are SGHDT and YYEEEE. This CDR3 has 11 amino acids. Between the trimmed V and J ends, which lost 0 bases and 5 bases, there was a span of 1 base.

The chain uses TRBV30 and TRBJ2-3, with 7 bases that match TRBD2. The germline V gene has CDR1 GTSNPN and CDR2 SVGIG (reference sequence). The J segment lost 0 bases and the V segment lost 3 bases, leaving 12 bases of the junction unmatched. CDR3 size: 17 residues. The CDR3: CAWRGRATTTSTDTQYF. In nucleotides, the CDR3 is TGTGCCTGGAGGGGGAGGGCGACAACAACTAGCACAGATACGCAGTATTTT.

Here the CDR3 reads CASSPTPDRGNYGYTF. The DNA of the CDR3 is TGTGCCAGCAGCCCAACTCCGGACAGGGGTAACTATGGCTACACCTTC. The chain carries TRBV27 and TRBJ1-2, with 9 nucleotides matching TRBD1. Germline assignment: CDR1 MNHEY and CDR2 SMNVEV (reference sequence). The V gene end was trimmed by 6 bases and the J gene end by 1 base; junction bases not matched to a gene: 9. The CDR3 loop spans 16 amino acids.

This clone was detected once. The chain employs TRBV5-6 and TRBJ2-7; 7 bases match TRBD2. The CDR3 is 14 residues long. Per germline, CDR1 SGHDT and CDR2 YYEEEE. The J segment lost 4 bases and the V segment lost 4 bases, leaving 8 bases of the junction unmatched. In DNA, the CDR3 is TGTGCCAGCAGCCGCCGGGACTACCCTTACGAGCAGTACTTC. Its protein product is CASSRRDYPYEQYF.

This clone was found once. V is TRBV2 and J is TRBJ1-2, with D perhaps matching TRBD1 (5 bases). CDR3 length: 14 residues. V was cut by 4 bases and J by 4 bases, with 13 bases left in between. Germline lookup yields CDR1 SNHLY and CDR2 FYNNEI. CDR3 DNA: TGTGCCAGCAGTGTTGGGGGAAGTGGCTATGGCTACACCTTC. Amino acid sequence: CASSVGGSGYGYTF.

The chain combines TRBV6-5 with TRBJ1-5, with TRBD1 identical over 8 bases. V lost 6 bases to trimming and J lost 0 bases; unmatched junction nucleotides: 1. Germline CDR1 reads MNHEY; CDR2 reads SVGAGI. The CDR3 has 14 residues. This CDR3 reads CASRQGVSNQPQHF. The CDR3 DNA reads TGTGCCAGCAGACAGGGGGTTAGCAATCAGCCCCAGCATTTT.

V gene TRBV30 combines with J gene TRBJ2-3; no definite D call. The germline gives CDR1 GTSNPN, CDR2 SVGIG (reference sequence). Between the trimmed V and J ends, which lost 2 bases and 6 bases, there was a span of 3 bases. This CDR3 region has 10 residues. CDR3 sequence (DNA): TGTGCCTGGAGTCTGGATACGCAGTATTTT. It codes for CAWSLDTQYF.

The rearrangement links TRBV30 to TRBJ2-2; 7 nucleotides align to TRBD1. CDR1 is GTSNPN and CDR2 is SVGIG in the germline V gene (reference sequence). This CDR3 has 15 amino acids. V lost 4 bases, J lost 7 bases, and 12 bases stayed unmatched. CDR3 residues: CAWNPRGRAYGELFF. The CDR3 DNA is TGTGCCTGGAATCCTAGGGGGCGCGCGTACGGGGAGCTGTTTTTT.

There are a few counts of this clone. The chain joins TRBV9 to TRBJ1-4; weak D call: TRBD1 (5 bases). Germline CDR1 reads SGDLS; CDR2 reads YYNGEE. The CDR3 has 14 residues. Trimming left V 0 bases short and J 10 bases short, with 13 bases between. CDR3 DNA: TGTGCCAGCAGCGTAGGGCCGGTTGGGGGAAAACTGTTTTTT. This translates into CASSVGPVGGKLFF. The full variable domain, completed using reference TRBV9 and TRBJ1-4, is DSGVTQTPKHLITATGQRVTLRCSPRSGDLSVYWYQQSLDQGLQFLIQYYNGEERAKGNILERFSAQQFPDLHSELNLSSLELGDSALYFCASSVGPVGGKLFFGSGTQLSVL.

This chain connects TRBV9 to TRBJ2-5; D remains unclear. Germline V gene data show CDR1 as SGDLS and CDR2 as YYNGEE. This CDR3 is 12 amino acids long. Trimming took 0 bases from V and 4 from J, leaving 4 bases between them. CDR3 nucleotides: TGTGCCAGCAGCGTAGGAGGAGAGACCCAGTACTTC. Translation gives CASSVGGETQYF.

The chain is built from TRBV5-4 and TRBJ1-2; D remains unclear. The CDR3 has 13 amino acids. Germline V gene data show CDR1 as SGHNT and CDR2 as YYREEE (reference sequence). The ends were cut back, 4 bases at V and 3 bases at J, with 10 bases in the middle. CDR3 in amino acids: CASSQPTDYGYTF. The CDR3 DNA reads TGTGCCAGCAGCCAGCCGACTGACTATGGCTACACCTTC.

This chain links TRBV27 with TRBJ1-1; possibly TRBD1 for D (6 bases). V was trimmed by 6 bases and J by 5 bases, leaving 13 bases between them. CDR1 is MNHEY and CDR2 is SMNVEV in the germline V gene (reference sequence). The CDR3 consists of 13 residues. CDR3 coding DNA: TGTGCCAGCAGCCAAAATACAGGGACTGAAGCTTTCTTT. Amino acids: CASSQNTGTEAFF.

This clone was detected a few times. The chain recombines TRBV19 with TRBJ2-1, with TRBD1 matching 8 bases. The V and J ends lost 5 bases and 6 bases, in that order; junction bases with no gene match: 9. This CDR3 region has 15 residues. Germline CDR1 and CDR2: LNHDA and SQIVND (reference sequence). CDR3 region: CASSVDRGQFNEQFF. The CDR3, as DNA: TGTGCCAGTAGTGTCGACAGGGGACAATTCAATGAGCAGTTCTTC.

The chain is built from TRBV2 and TRBJ2-2; 7 bases agree with TRBD1. V dropped 6 bases and J dropped 7; count of bases not matched to a gene: 8. CDR3 size: 14 residues. Germline CDR1 SNHLY, CDR2 FYNNEI. Written as DNA, the CDR3 is TGTGCCAGCAGGTTACAGGGGAATATCGGGGAGCTGTTTTTT. This translates into CASRLQGNIGELFF.

This clone was picked up one time. This chain joins TRBV20-1 and TRBJ2-1; perhaps TRBD1 as D (6 bases). Trimming took off 6 bases at V and 4 bases at J, with 7 bases between the two ends. The CDR3 contains 11 residues. Looked up from germline, CDR1 is DFQATT and CDR2 is SNEGSKA (reference sequence). CDR3 nucleotide sequence: TGCAGTGCAGACAGGTACAATGAGCAGTTCTTC. Amino acid sequence: CSADRYNEQFF.